These T cell receptor beta chains were read from a single sample in a study of T-cell reconstitution after alpha-beta-depleted transplantation in children. TCRdb fed the PCR reads into MiXCR, producing one record per CDR3 protein. The sample carries 200,000 to 250,000 distinct CDR3 sequences, approximately 8% recorded once. Source: PBMCs, mostly from graft donor cells, taken 180 days after TCRalphabeta/CD19-depleted stem cell transplant. These receptors all stem from a male patient aged 10 to 17 who had a stem cell transplant for acute lymphoblastic leukemia, so the T cells may come from the graft donor. The CDR3 runs from the conserved cysteine through the conserved F or W. A D gene is named only where the DNA matches it firmly. Clone sizes are given selectively: once, few, many, or a class where the clone is expanded.

d_gene	v_gene	j_gene	abundance	CDR3nt	CDR3aa
NA	TRBV18	TRBJ1-1	many	TGTGCCAGCTCACCAAGGGGTAGTGAAGCTTTCTTT	CASSPRGSEAFF
TRBD1	TRBV11-1	TRBJ2-7	many	TGTGCCAGCAGCTCCCGGGACAGGGGTACCTACGAGCAGTACTTC	CASSSRDRGTYEQYF
NA	TRBV6-5	TRBJ1-2	NA	TGTGCCAGCAGTTACACGCAGTCGACTCTCTATGGCTACACCTTC	CASSYTQSTLYGYTF
NA	TRBV10-3	TRBJ2-7	many	TGTGCCATCAGTGAAACAGGGTACGAGCAGTACTTC	CAISETGYEQYF
NA	TRBV4-2	TRBJ2-1	many	TGTGCCAGCAGCCAAGAGGAGGAAAGGACATATCCCTACAATGAGCAGTTCTTC	CASSQEEERTYPYNEQFF
TRBD2	TRBV6-5	TRBJ2-1	many	TGTGCCAGCAGTTACTCGGCCAAAGGGACTAGCGGGAGACTTAGGGAGCAGTTCTTC	CASSYSAKGTSGRLREQFF
NA	TRBV10-3	TRBJ2-7	many	TGTGCCATCAGTTACTCCAGGGTCGACGAGCAGTACTTC	CAISYSRVDEQYF
NA	TRBV19	TRBJ1-5	few	TGTGCCAGTAGTCCTTACCTTAACAGGATTCGGTCGCCGTATCAGCCCCAGCATTTT	CASSPYLNRIRSPYQPQHF
NA	TRBV5-1	TRBJ1-1	many	TGCGCCAGCAGCTTGGTGGAGGATTTTTACACTGAAGCTTTCTTT	CASSLVEDFYTEAFF
TRBD2	TRBV18	TRBJ2-7	NA	TGTGCCAGCTCACCACTTAGCGGGATGGGGTACGAGCAGTACTTC	CASSPLSGMGYEQYF
TRBD2	TRBV3-1	TRBJ2-5	many	TGTGCCAGCAGCCAAGGGCTAGCGGGAGTTCGACAAGAGACCCAGTACTTC	CASSQGLAGVRQETQYF
TRBD1	TRBV6-2/TRBV6-3	TRBJ2-7	many	TGTGCCAGCAGTCACCCGGGACAGTCCTACGAGCAGTACTTC	CASSHPGQSYEQYF
NA	TRBV18	TRBJ1-1	many	TGTGCCAGCTCACATAAGCAAGACACTGAAGCTTTCTTT	CASSHKQDTEAFF
NA	TRBV5-5	TRBJ2-5	NA	TGTGCCAGCAGCCCTGGGCCTAGCGAGACCCAGTACTTC	CASSPGPSETQYF
NA	TRBV5-1	TRBJ2-5	many	TGCGCCAGCAGCTTGCAGGGACCTCAAGAGACCCAGTACTTC	CASSLQGPQETQYF
TRBD2	TRBV24-1	TRBJ2-5	many	TGTGCCACCAGTGATTTGTCTTGCGGGAGGGCCTTCGGGGAGACCCAGTACTTC	CATSDLSCGRAFGETQYF
NA	TRBV12-3/TRBV12-4	TRBJ2-3	many	TGTGCCAGCACCCCGGGACGGACCACAGATACGCAGTATTTT	CASTPGRTTDTQYF
NA	TRBV6-1	TRBJ2-5	many	TGTGCCAGCAGTGACAGGGAGACCCAGTACTTC	CASSDRETQYF
NA	TRBV20-1	TRBJ2-3	many	TGCAGTGCTACCCCCGATACGCAGTATTTT	CSATPDTQYF
NA	TRBV20-1	TRBJ1-5	many	TGCAGTGCTAGATCGGGACTTGTAAATCAGCCCCAGCATTTT	CSARSGLVNQPQHF
NA	TRBV2	TRBJ2-2	many	TGTGCCAGCAGTGAGGGCAGGGCTGCGACCGGGGAGCTGTTTTTT	CASSEGRAATGELFF
NA	TRBV12-3/TRBV12-4	TRBJ2-1	many	TGTGCCAGCAGTTTAAGGACCCGGGGTCCGGCTTACAATGAGCAGTTCTTC	CASSLRTRGPAYNEQFF
NA	TRBV4-2	TRBJ2-1	NA	TGTGCCAGCAGCCAAGATCAGAGGACCTACAATGAGCAGTTCTTC	CASSQDQRTYNEQFF
NA	TRBV3-1	TRBJ1-6	NA	TGTGCCAGCAGCCAAGAGGGCGGGGGTCTGAGTTCACCCCTCCACTTT	CASSQEGGGLSSPLHF
NA	TRBV18	TRBJ2-2	many	TGTGCCAGCTCACCACGGAAGGGTGTCAACACCGGGGAGCTGTTTTTT	CASSPRKGVNTGELFF
NA	TRBV3-1	TRBJ2-3	many	TGTGCCAGCAGCCTGGGTAGCGGCACAGATACGCAGTATTTT	CASSLGSGTDTQYF
NA	TRBV10-3	TRBJ2-3	many	TGTGCCATCAGTGGGACTAAGGAAGATACGCAGTATTTT	CAISGTKEDTQYF
NA	TRBV5-1	TRBJ1-1	many	TGCGCCAGCAGCTTGGACTCCATGAACACTGAAGCTTTCTTT	CASSLDSMNTEAFF
NA	TRBV6-2/TRBV6-3	TRBJ2-7	many	TGTGCCAGCAGTAAGACAATGATGACCTACGAGCAGTACTTC	CASSKTMMTYEQYF
NA	TRBV4-3	TRBJ1-1	many	TGCGCCAGCAGCCAGTCGACAATTATGAACACTGAAGCTTTCTTT	CASSQSTIMNTEAFF